The 26 T cell receptor beta chains listed next were all sequenced from one sample in a study of regulatory T cells in long-lasting Graves disease. Relying on iRepertoire HTBI primers and Arm-PCR of CDR3 regions, the team built TCR beta libraries. From the multiplex PCR reads, TCRdb called clonotypes with MiXCR, one entry per CDR3 protein. The data hold fewer than 650,000 distinct CDR3 sequences, with roughly a sixth observed a single time. Noted time point: newly diagnosed GD, antithyroid drugs for less than 3 months. PBMCs provided the RNA from which the TCR library was made. These records were also assigned to another study, of T cells in Graves' hyperthyroidism and ophthalmopathy.

The input for sequencing was peripheral blood mononuclear cells (PBMCs), taken at new diagnosis, from a patient treated with antithyroid drugs. These receptors were taken from a man aged 18 to 29 with Graves disease.

This clonotype has at least ten counts. V is TRBV5-1 and J is TRBJ2-5; no clear D. V was trimmed by 1 base and J by 1 base, leaving 8 bases between them. The CDR3 sequence is 14 residues long. Germline CDR1 and CDR2: SGHRS and YFSETQ. The CDR3 region is CASSLSPGQETQYF. CDR3 bases: TGCGCCAGCAGCTTGTCTCCGGGCCAAGAGACCCAGTACTTC.

On this clonotype itself: A read error may explain this, as a much larger clone is one base away. The CDR3 nucleotides are TGTGCCAGCAGTTCTAAGGGGAGGGAACAGTACTTC. This encodes CASSSKGREQYF. The chain joins TRBV28 to TRBJ2-7; 7 nucleotides align to TRBD2. The CDR3 has 12 amino acids. The trim removed 4 bases at V and 10 bases at J, leaving 7 bases unmatched. Germline V CDR1 and CDR2: MDHEN, SYDVKM. Looking up the rest from reference TRBV28 and TRBJ2-7 gives the full variable domain: DVKVTQSSRYLVKRTGEKVFLECVQDMDHENMFWYRQDPGLGLRLIYFSYDVKMKEKGDIPEGYSVSREKKERFSLILESASTNQTSMYLCASSSKGREQYFGPGTRLTVT.

This chain links TRBV7-9 with TRBJ1-1; possible D gene TRBD1, 5 bases. CDR1 is SEHNR, CDR2 FQNEAQ, per germline (reference sequence). Trimming shortened V by 3 bases and J by 8 bases, and 16 bases separated the two germline ends. The CDR3 totals 14 residues. Here the CDR3 reads CASSLQTASSEAFF. CDR3 bases: TGTGCCAGCAGCTTGCAGACAGCCTCTTCGGAAGCTTTCTTT. The full variable domain, with the rest looked up from reference TRBV7-9 and TRBJ1-1, is DTGVSQNPRHKITKRGQNVTFRCDPISEHNRLYWYRQTLGQGPEFLTYFQNEAQLEKSRLLSDRFSAERPKGSFSTLEIQRTEQGDSAMYLCASSLQTASSEAFFGQGTRLTVV.

This clonotype has more than one count but fewer than ten. The gene calls are TRBV7-2 and TRBJ2-1, with 8 bases fitting TRBD1. V gave up 3 bases and J gave up 3 bases; unmatched junction bases: 4. Germline CDR1 is SGHTA and CDR2 is FQGNSA. This CDR3 spans 15 amino acids. The CDR3 DNA reads TGTGCCAGCAGCTTGGACAGGGTGGGCTACAATGAGCAGTTCTTC. Its translation is CASSLDRVGYNEQFF.

In its sample, this clonotype was seen many times. The rearrangement joins TRBV10-3 to TRBJ2-2, with TRBD2 identical over 8 bases. Germline V gene lookup returns CDR1 ENHRY and CDR2 SYGVKD. V dropped 7 bases and J dropped 2; count of bases not matched to a gene: 3. This CDR3 contains 14 residues. CDR3 region: CAITREVNTGELFF. Here the CDR3 DNA reads TGTGCCATCACGCGGGAGGTCAACACCGGGGAGCTGTTTTTT.

This clonotype was recorded once. Given a much more abundant clone one base away, this may be a read error. The genes are TRBV5-1 and TRBJ2-7; D gene uncertain. The CDR3 runs to 16 residues. The germline CDR1 and CDR2 sequences are SGHRS and YFSETQ. CDR3 nucleotides: TGCGCCGGCAGCTTTAAGGGATCGCTCCCGTCCTACGAGCAGTACTTC. It yields the protein CAGSFKGSLPSYEQYF.

The V and J genes are TRBV4-1 and TRBJ1-2; TRBD1 is a possible D gene (5 bases). Deletions cut 0 bases from V and 8 bases from J, with 10 bases between. This CDR3 is 13 amino acids long. Germline V lookup: CDR1 MGHRA, CDR2 YSYEKL. CDR3 nucleotide sequence: TGCGCCAGCAGCCAAGAACGGGGACTGGGCTACACCTTC. Amino acid sequence: CASSQERGLGYTF.

The chain links TRBV20-1 to TRBJ2-3; possibly TRBD1 for D (5 bases). CDR3 length equals 14 residues. Trimming shortened V by 2 bases and J by 1 base, and 10 bases separated the two germline ends. Per germline, CDR1 DFQATT and CDR2 SNEGSKA (reference sequence). DNA of the CDR3: TGCAGTGCTAGAAGGTCAGGGCGCACAGATACGCAGTATTTT. This gives the protein CSARRSGRTDTQYF.

This clonotype was recorded many times. This chain links TRBV6-2 or TRBV6-3 with TRBJ2-7; 9 nucleotides align to TRBD1. The germline CDR1 and CDR2 sequences are MNHEY and SVGEGT. V was pared by 6 bases and J by 3 bases, with 24 bases of the junction left unmatched. There are 20 residues in the CDR3. The chain's CDR3 is CASRPTAGQGFPGVFYEQYF. The CDR3 DNA is TGTGCCAGCAGGCCCACCGCGGGACAGGGATTCCCAGGAGTGTTCTACGAGCAGTACTTC.

This clonotype was recorded once. A much more abundant neighbour one base away suggests this may be a read error. The CDR3 spells CAWSSLDAEGTQYF. The CDR3 coding sequence is TGTGCCTGGAGTTCCCTGGATGCCGAGGGGACCCAGTACTTC. The chain uses TRBV30 and TRBJ2-5; possibly TRBD2 for D (5 bases). The CDR3 is 14 amino acids. In germline, CDR1 is GTSNPN, CDR2 SVGIG (reference sequence). V lost 2 bases, J lost 7 bases, and 17 bases lay in between. The full variable domain, in which reference TRBV30 and TRBJ2-5 provide the parts outside the CDR3, is SQTIHQWPATLVQPVGSPLSLECTVEGTSNPNLYWYRQAAGRGLQLLFYSVGIGQISSEVPQNLSASRPQDRQFILSSKKLLLSDSGFYLCAWSSLDAEGTQYFGPGTRLLVL.

This clonotype was observed a few times. The gene calls are TRBV7-9 and TRBJ1-2; TRBD1 matches at 7 bases. V gave up 1 base and J gave up 1 base; unmatched junction bases: 6. CDR3 length: 16 amino acids. Per germline, CDR1 SEHNR and CDR2 FQNEAQ (reference sequence). The CDR3 bases are TGTGCCAGCAGCTTAGGGACAGGACACTATAACTATGGCTACACCTTC. This gives the protein CASSLGTGHYNYGYTF.

This clonotype has ten or more counts. The V gene is TRBV2, the J gene TRBJ2-2; 8 bases map to TRBD1. The CDR3 spans 14 residues. Germline V gene sequence: CDR1 SNHLY, CDR2 FYNNEI. V shed 8 bases and J 0 bases; nucleotides not matched to a gene: 2. The CDR3 bases are TGTGCCAGCTTGGGACAGGCGAACACCGGGGAGCTGTTTTTT. Its translation is CASLGQANTGELFF.

The sample holds one count of this clonotype. The V gene is TRBV3-1, the J gene TRBJ2-5; possibly TRBD2 for D (5 bases). Looked up from germline, CDR1 is LGHDT and CDR2 is YNNKEL (reference sequence). V lost 7 bases to trimming and J lost 7 bases, with 10 bases between them. The CDR3 contains 11 residues. The CDR3 protein is CASTRRGTQYF. DNA of the CDR3: TGTGCCAGCACCCGCCGGGGGACCCAGTACTTC.

This clonotype showed up just a few times. The chain recombines TRBV5-1 with TRBJ2-3; a possible D gene is TRBD1 (5 bases). Germline-derived CDR1 and CDR2 are SGHRS and YFSETQ. This CDR3 has 15 amino acids. With 1 base removed from V and 1 base from J, the gap between germline ends came to 10 bases. The CDR3 sequence: CASSLQGVGTDTQYF. The DNA for the CDR3 is TGCGCCAGCAGCTTGCAGGGTGTGGGCACAGATACGCAGTATTTT.

Ten or more counts support this clonotype. The genes are TRBV28 and TRBJ2-7; D might be TRBD1 (6 bases). This CDR3 has 17 amino acids. Germline V gene lookup returns CDR1 MDHEN and CDR2 SYDVKM. Trimming left V 6 bases short and J 2 bases short, with 23 bases between. In DNA form, the CDR3 reads TGTGCCAGCAGCGTACCCCCAGGTCAGGGGCAGACCTACGAGCAGTACTTC. Protein: CASSVPPGQGQTYEQYF.

This chain joins TRBV28 and TRBJ2-6, with 9 nucleotides matching TRBD2. J gave up 3 bases and V 10 bases, and 4 bases lay outside the gene matches. The CDR3 runs to 14 residues. Germline CDR1 reads MDHEN; CDR2 reads SYDVKM. The DNA for the CDR3 is TGTGCCATCCGGCGGGGGGGTGGGGCCAACGTCCTGACTTTC. Encoded protein: CAIRRGGGANVLTF.

This clonotype was seen a handful of times. The chain couples TRBV27 to TRBJ2-1; D may be TRBD2 (5 bases). The CDR3 length is 16 residues. The germline gives CDR1 MNHEY, CDR2 SMNVEV (reference sequence). V lost 1 base to trimming and J lost 8 bases, with 18 bases between them. The CDR3 loop reads CASSLWGVGLSYEQFF. CDR3 bases: TGTGCCAGCAGTTTATGGGGAGTGGGCCTAAGCTATGAGCAGTTCTTC.

There are many counts of this clonotype. This chain links TRBV5-1 with TRBJ2-1; 11 bases agree with TRBD1. Germline lookup yields CDR1 SGHRS and CDR2 YFSETQ. CDR3 length: 16 amino acids. The junction had 6 bases not matched to a gene; V was cut back by 1 base and J by 6 bases. CDR3 region: CASSLRTGGAFNEQFF. The CDR3 bases are TGCGCCAGCAGCTTGCGGACAGGGGGCGCATTCAATGAGCAGTTCTTC.

The rearrangement links TRBV5-6 to TRBJ1-4, with 8 bases aligning to TRBD1. This CDR3 contains 14 residues. CDR1 is SGHDT and CDR2 is YYEEEE in the germline V gene. V lost 3 bases to trimming and J lost 8 bases; unmatched junction nucleotides: 6. CDR3 amino acids: CASSSRQGAEKLFF. CDR3 DNA: TGTGCCAGCAGCTCCAGGCAGGGGGCGGAAAAACTGTTTTTT. Drawing the rest from reference TRBV5-6 and TRBJ1-4, the complete variable domain is DAGVTQSPTHLIKTRGQQVTLRCSPKSGHDTVSWYQQALGQGPQFIFQYYEEEERQRGNFPDRFSGHQFPNYSSELNVNALLLGDSALYLCASSSRQGAEKLFFGSGTQLSVL.

On this clonotype itself: Given a much more abundant clone one base away, this may be a read error. The chain is built from TRBV27 and TRBJ2-7; TRBD2 matches 9 bases. The CDR3 extends over 16 amino acids. The V gene end was trimmed by 2 bases and the J gene end by 5 bases; junction bases not matched to a gene: 10. Germline V lookup: CDR1 MNHEY, CDR2 SMNVEV (reference sequence). CDR3 in amino acids: CASSLERLAGRDEQYF. As DNA, the CDR3 is TGTGCCAGCAGTTTAGAGCGGCTAGCGGGAAGGGACGAGCAGTACTTC.

This clonotype was observed a few times. The CDR3 spells CASFPGQGSSNRNTIYF. The CDR3 bases are TGTGCCAGTTTTCCGGGACAGGGGTCCTCTAATAGAAACACCATATATTTT. This chain links TRBV6-2 or TRBV6-3 with TRBJ1-3; 10 positions agree with TRBD1. In germline, CDR1 is MNHEY, CDR2 SVGEGT. The CDR3 totals 17 residues. J was trimmed by 5 bases and V by 9 bases; bases with no gene match: 16.

This clonotype was picked up many times. The CDR3: CASSVGLAGVGELFF. Written as DNA, the CDR3 is TGCGCCAGCAGTGTTGGACTAGCGGGAGTGGGGGAGCTGTTTTTT. The chain carries TRBV10-2 and TRBJ2-2; TRBD2 agrees at 13 bases. With 4 bases clipped from V and 8 bases from J, the junction kept 4 bases outside the gene matches. Germline CDR1 WSHSY, CDR2 SAAADI. This CDR3 is 15 amino acids long.

This clonotype appeared a few times. The chain is built from TRBV7-9 and TRBJ2-1; 8 nucleotides agree with TRBD2. Germline V gene lookup returns CDR1 SEHNR and CDR2 FQNEAQ (reference sequence). This CDR3 spans 18 amino acids. The ends lost 1 base at V and 2 bases at J; junction bases unmatched: 10. Here the CDR3 reads CASSLGFGGAGPYNEQFF. As DNA, the CDR3 is TGTGCCAGCAGCTTAGGGTTCGGGGGGGCGGGTCCCTACAATGAGCAGTTCTTC.

This clonotype was seen more than once but under ten times. The V gene is TRBV9, the J gene TRBJ1-5; perhaps TRBD1 as D (5 bases). Trimming pared 5 bases from V and 10 bases from J, leaving 16 bases between. This CDR3 spans 13 amino acids. Germline CDR1 is SGDLS and CDR2 is YYNGEE. The CDR3 bases are TGTGCCAGCAGTGCAGGGTCAGACGGCCCCCAGCATTTT. This gives the protein CASSAGSDGPQHF. The full variable domain, rest sourced from reference TRBV9 and TRBJ1-5, is DSGVTQTPKHLITATGQRVTLRCSPRSGDLSVYWYQQSLDQGLQFLIQYYNGEERAKGNILERFSAQQFPDLHSELNLSSLELGDSALYFCASSAGSDGPQHFGDGTRLSIL.

The V gene is TRBV5-1, the J gene TRBJ2-7; 10 bases are shared with TRBD2. CDR1 SGHRS and CDR2 YFSETQ come from the germline V gene. The CDR3 length is 16 residues. J lost 7 bases, V lost 4 bases, and 14 bases had no gene match. The DNA of the CDR3 is TGCGCCAGCAGCCTCCGGACTAGCGGATCCACCGGGGAGCAGTACTTC. Translating gives CASSLRTSGSTGEQYF.

This clonotype was observed a few times. This chain links TRBV5-1 with TRBJ2-7; no clear D. This CDR3 comprises 14 residues. Germline V gene data show CDR1 as SGHRS and CDR2 as YFSETQ. V gave up 4 bases and J gave up 7 bases, with 18 bases separating them. The CDR3 DNA reads TGCGCCAGCAGCCACCCGGAGCCCTCTGGGGAGCAGTACTTC. This gives the protein CASSHPEPSGEQYF.